The rows below give T cell receptor beta chains drawn from one sample of a study of cytomegalovirus exposure and HLA in healthy donors. Here immunoSEQ multiplex PCR was the method, and the copy in TCRdb shows in-frame clones only, minus some. The top ten clones hold around 5.5% of a sample with about 140,000 clones, approximately 90% of them seen once. The sample was PBMCs. The source of these receptors is a woman in her twenties or thirties in good health and CMV-seronegative. CDR3s include the opening cysteine and the closing phenylalanine or tryptophan. A D gene is named only where the DNA matches it firmly.

TRBV4-3,TRBJ1-3,.,CASSQGWSRRKFYSGNTIYF
TRBV7-9,TRBJ2-1,TRBD1,CASTQQGDSNEQFF
TRBV2,TRBJ2-3,TRBD2,CASSEAWTSGYF
TRBV28,TRBJ1-2,.,CASTPGGANYGYTF
TRBV25-1,TRBJ1-1,.,CASSAGGSAGNTEAFF
TRBV30,TRBJ2-1,.,CAGKSSSGAERFEQFF
TRBV21-1,TRBJ1-2,.,CASSTGTGIKYGYTF
TRBV5-4,TRBJ2-6,.,CASSLGGAGANVLTF
TRBV20-1,TRBJ1-2,.,CSARGDKGVTF
TRBV18,TRBJ2-1,.,CASSPQDSYNEQFF
TRBV15,TRBJ1-1,TRBD1,CATSRDRRTNTEAFF
TRBV28,TRBJ2-1,TRBD2,CASSLRGLAEQFF
TRBV11-2,TRBJ2-7,TRBD1,CASSPRSGQGARYEQYF
TRBV4-1,TRBJ2-1,TRBD2,CASSQGESLAGAEAYNEQFF
TRBV4-3,TRBJ1-2,.,CASSQDTQGGYGYTF
TRBV10-3,TRBJ2-1,.,CAISELGGANNEQFF
TRBV7-8,TRBJ1-5,.,CASSLVAGNNQPQHF
TRBV30,TRBJ1-2,TRBD1,CAWSTGARGYTF
TRBV5-5,TRBJ1-1,.,CASSLVETNTEAFF